What follows are 29 T cell receptor beta chains derived from one specimen sequenced in a study of cytomegalovirus exposure and HLA in healthy donors. The PCR employed 60 Vbeta primers together with 13 Jbeta primers. Assay: immunoSEQ multiplex PCR; the TCRdb copy retains only in-frame clones and omits some. The data show 150,000 to 200,000 clones, 65% to 70% seen once. Specimen: PBMCs. These receptors originate from a woman aged 18 to 35 in good health and CMV-seropositive.

This clone was seen a few times. This chain links TRBV6-6 with TRBJ2-6; D is undetermined. V lost 6 bases to trimming and J lost 0 bases, with 6 bases between them. The CDR3 sequence is 14 residues long. Germline V lookup: CDR1 MNHNY, CDR2 SVGAGI (reference sequence). In nucleotides, the CDR3 is TGTGCCAGCAGCGTAAACTCTGGGGCCAACGTCCTGACTTTC. Protein: CASSVNSGANVLTF.

There are a few counts of this clone. This chain joins TRBV7-9 and TRBJ2-5; weak D call: TRBD1 (6 bases). V was cut by 1 base and J by 5 bases, with 14 bases left in between. Germline CDR1 SEHNR, CDR2 FQNEAQ (reference sequence). This CDR3 has 15 amino acids. The CDR3 is CASSLVAGVGETQYF. The DNA for the CDR3 is TGTGCCAGCAGCTTAGTTGCAGGGGTAGGGGAGACCCAGTACTTC. The whole variable domain, filled in from reference TRBV7-9 and TRBJ2-5, reads DTGVSQNPRHKITKRGQNVTFRCDPISEHNRLYWYRQTLGQGPEFLTYFQNEAQLEKSRLLSDRFSAERPKGSFSTLEIQRTEQGDSAMYLCASSLVAGVGETQYFGPGTRLLVL.

This clone occurred a few times. This rearrangement joins TRBV7-2 to TRBJ2-3; D not certain. The CDR3 runs 13 residues. Trimming stripped 5 bases from V and 2 bases from J, with 8 bases between. Germline V gene sequence: CDR1 SGHTA, CDR2 FQGNSA. For the CDR3, the DNA is TGTGCCAGCAGCACAGAACACACAGATACGCAGTATTTT. Its translation: CASSTEHTDTQYF.

Here the CDR3 DNA reads TGCGCCAGCAGCCAGGTGAGCGTCTTGGACTCCTACGAGCAGTACTTC. Translated, it gives CASSQVSVLDSYEQYF. V gene TRBV4-1 combines with J gene TRBJ2-7; D uncertain. The V and J ends lost 3 bases and 0 bases respectively, with 15 bases between them. This CDR3 has 16 amino acids. Germline V gives CDR1 MGHRA, CDR2 YSYEKL.

CDR3 sequence: CASVGGDFRNTIYF. As DNA, the CDR3 is TGTGCCAGCGTTGGCGGGGACTTTCGAAACACCATATATTTT. The chain employs TRBV2 and TRBJ1-3; the D gene is possibly TRBD1 (5 bases). Germline assignment: CDR1 SNHLY and CDR2 FYNNEI. This CDR3 has 14 amino acids. Trimming took 8 bases from V and 5 from J, leaving 16 bases between them.

This chain connects TRBV25-1 to TRBJ1-2; 8 bases align to TRBD1. This CDR3 comprises 14 residues. From germline, CDR1 is MGHDK and CDR2 SYGVNS. The J segment lost 5 bases and the V segment lost 2 bases, leaving 4 bases of the junction unmatched. CDR3 nucleotide sequence: TGTGCCAGCAGTGAAGGACAGGGAAATTATGGCTACACCTTC. Amino acids: CASSEGQGNYGYTF.

This chain links TRBV9 with TRBJ1-2; the D gene is possibly TRBD1 (6 bases). V lost 4 bases, J lost 3 bases, and 10 bases lay in between. Germline-derived CDR1 and CDR2 are SGDLS and YYNGEE. The CDR3 has 13 amino acids. The CDR3 nucleotides are TGTGCCAGCAGCCCTGGGGGCGACTATGGCTACACCTTC. This encodes CASSPGGDYGYTF.

The V call is TRBV5-1, the J call TRBJ2-1; possible D gene TRBD1, 5 bases. CDR3 length: 18 amino acids. Germline V gene sequence: CDR1 SGHRS, CDR2 YFSETQ. V lost 4 bases to trimming and J lost 0 bases, with 20 bases between them. The CDR3 DNA is TGCGCCAGCAGCGGGGCCTTCGACCTCGTGAGCTCCTACAATGAGCAGTTCTTC. Amino acids: CASSGAFDLVSSYNEQFF. Based on the CDR3 plus reference TRBV5-1 and TRBJ2-1, the full variable domain is KAGVTQTPRYLIKTRGQQVTLSCSPISGHRSVSWYQQTPGQGLQFLFEYFSETQRNKGNFPGRFSGRQFSNSRSEMNVSTLELGDSALYLCASSGAFDLVSSYNEQFFGPGTRLTVL.

This clone showed up just a few times. The chain employs TRBV7-9 and TRBJ1-4; 8 positions match TRBD1. The germline V gene encodes CDR1 SEHNR and CDR2 FQNEAQ (reference sequence). V gave up 5 bases and J gave up 4 bases; unmatched junction bases: 9. The CDR3 extends over 16 amino acids. CDR3: CASSLSGTGRNEKLFF. The CDR3 DNA sequence: TGTGCCAGCAGCCTCAGTGGGACAGGCCGTAATGAAAAACTGTTTTTT. Full variable domain (rest looked up from reference TRBV7-9 and TRBJ1-4): DTGVSQNPRHKITKRGQNVTFRCDPISEHNRLYWYRQTLGQGPEFLTYFQNEAQLEKSRLLSDRFSAERPKGSFSTLEIQRTEQGDSAMYLCASSLSGTGRNEKLFFGSGTQLSVL.

The gene calls are TRBV14 and TRBJ2-1, with 8 nucleotides matching TRBD1. After removal of 4 bases from V and 6 bases from J, the junction contained 8 bases not matched to a gene. Germline lookup yields CDR1 SGHDN and CDR2 FVKESK. The CDR3 extends over 15 amino acids. The CDR3 is CASSPDRGYFNEQFF. The CDR3 DNA reads as TGTGCCAGCAGCCCCGACAGGGGCTATTTCAATGAGCAGTTCTTC.

V gene TRBV10-3 combines with J gene TRBJ1-4; D remains unclear. The ends were cut back, 0 bases at V and 5 bases at J, with 10 bases in the middle. This CDR3 has 15 amino acids. Per the germline V gene, CDR1 is ENHRY and CDR2 is SYGVKD. The CDR3 nucleotides read TGTGCCATCAGTGAGTCTTCCTTACTCAATGAAAAACTGTTTTTT. Its translation is CAISESSLLNEKLFF.

The rearrangement links TRBV5-6 to TRBJ1-2; possible D gene TRBD1, 5 bases. The germline CDR1 and CDR2 sequences are SGHDT and YYEEEE. V lost 0 bases and J 6 bases, leaving 12 bases between the germline ends. This CDR3 has 14 amino acids. The CDR3 nucleotides are TGTGCCAGCAGCTTGGCGTCAGGGTTAGATGGCTACACCTTC. Translation gives CASSLASGLDGYTF.

This clone was detected a few times. The chain carries TRBV29-1 and TRBJ2-3; weak D call: TRBD2 (6 bases). V was trimmed by 5 bases and J by 2 bases, leaving 11 bases between them. The CDR3 contains 13 residues. Germline-derived CDR1 and CDR2 are SQVTM and ANQGSEA. CDR3 protein: CSVPGTYTDTQYF. The CDR3 nucleotides read TGCAGCGTTCCTGGGACTTACACAGATACGCAGTATTTT.

This clone occurred a few times. The chain has TRBV6-1 and TRBJ1-2; maybe TRBD1 (5 bases). The CDR3 is made up of 14 amino acids. CDR1 is MNHNS and CDR2 is SASEGT in the germline V gene. V lost 9 bases and J lost 7, with 21 bases in between. Here the CDR3 reads CASFTGPQVRGYTF. The CDR3 nucleotides are TGTGCCAGTTTTACAGGTCCCCAAGTGCGTGGCTACACCTTC.

The chain joins TRBV4-1 to TRBJ1-5; possibly TRBD1 for D (6 bases). Trimming left V 1 base short and J 5 bases short, with 12 bases between. CDR3 length: 15 amino acids. Looked up from germline, CDR1 is MGHRA and CDR2 is YSYEKL. In DNA form, the CDR3 reads TGCGCCAGCAGCCAAGTCCGGGACACCTATCAGCCCCAGCATTTT. This codes for CASSQVRDTYQPQHF.

CDR3 DNA: TGTGCCAGCAGCCGACATAGGGGGAACACTGAAGCTTTCTTT. Amino acid sequence: CASSRHRGNTEAFF. The chain couples TRBV6-5 to TRBJ1-1; a possible D gene is TRBD1 (5 bases). With 6 bases removed from V and 1 base from J, the gap between germline ends came to 12 bases. CDR1 is MNHEY, CDR2 SVGAGI, per germline. CDR3 length: 14 residues.

The V and J genes are TRBV15 and TRBJ2-5, with 11 bases identical to TRBD2. V shed 1 base, J shed 2 bases, and the junction held 15 bases outside the gene matches. Per germline, CDR1 LNHNV and CDR2 YYDKDF (reference sequence). This CDR3 spans 20 amino acids. The CDR3 spells CATSRGGAVPGLADQETQYF. The CDR3 region has the DNA TGTGCCACCAGCAGAGGAGGAGCTGTCCCGGGACTAGCGGATCAAGAGACCCAGTACTTC.

The chain links TRBV19 to TRBJ2-7; 8 bases line up with TRBD2. V lost 6 bases to trimming and J lost 4 bases; unmatched junction nucleotides: 11. The CDR3 is 15 amino acids. Germline lookup yields CDR1 LNHDA and CDR2 SQIVND (reference sequence). The CDR3 DNA reads as TGTGCCAGTAGCGAGCTGGCTAGCGGGCTGTACGAGCAGTACTTC. Encoded protein: CASSELASGLYEQYF.

The chain couples TRBV28 to TRBJ1-2, with 7 bases lining up with TRBD1. This CDR3 comprises 15 residues. V shed 0 bases and J 4 bases; nucleotides not matched to a gene: 5. CDR1 and CDR2 from the germline V gene are MDHEN and SYDVKM. In DNA form, the CDR3 reads TGTGCCAGCAGTTTATGGGGACAGCGACCCTATGGCTACACCTTC. Amino acids: CASSLWGQRPYGYTF.

V and J are TRBV14 and TRBJ2-7; D gene uncertain. The CDR3 covers 18 residues. Looked up from germline, CDR1 is SGHDN and CDR2 is FVKESK. The V gene lost 0 bases and the J gene lost 0 bases, with 18 bases spanning the gap. This CDR3 reads CASSQDNMDWRSSYEQYF. DNA of the CDR3: TGTGCCAGCAGCCAAGATAACATGGATTGGCGGTCCTCCTACGAGCAGTACTTC.

V and J are TRBV5-1 and TRBJ2-1, with 14 bases identical to TRBD2. This CDR3 is built from 17 residues. V trimming: 5 bases; J trimming: 7 bases; junction bases outside the gene matches: 11. Per the germline V gene, CDR1 is SGHRS and CDR2 is YFSETQ. In nucleotides, the CDR3 is TGCGCCAGCAGTCTCACCCCGGGACTAGCGGGAGCAAATGAGCAGTTCTTC. Translating it yields CASSLTPGLAGANEQFF.

The chain uses TRBV6-5 and TRBJ2-1; D perhaps matches TRBD2 (5 bases). V lost 7 bases and J 4 bases, leaving 11 bases between the germline ends. Germline assignment: CDR1 MNHEY and CDR2 SVGAGI. The CDR3 totals 13 residues. In nucleotides, the CDR3 is TGTGCCAGCAAACCGAGCGGTTACAATGAGCAGTTCTTC. This gives the protein CASKPSGYNEQFF.

The J gene is TRBJ1-1, the V gene TRBV5-4; D call uncertain. Germline CDR1 is SGHNT and CDR2 is YYREEE (reference sequence). The CDR3 is 15 amino acids. Trimming took off 2 bases at V and 1 base at J, with 12 bases between the two ends. CDR3 region: CASSFPTNGNTEAFF. The CDR3 nucleotides read TGTGCCAGCAGCTTCCCCACAAATGGGAACACTGAAGCTTTCTTT. Looking up the rest from reference TRBV5-4 and TRBJ1-1 gives the full variable domain: ETGVTQSPTHLIKTRGQQVTLRCSSQSGHNTVSWYQQALGQGPQFIFQYYREEENGRGNFPPRFSGLQFPNYSSELNVNALELDDSALYLCASSFPTNGNTEAFFGQGTRLTVV.

The CDR3 DNA reads TGTGCCAGCAGAAAGAGTACCCGGACTAGCGGCAACACCGGGGAGCTGTTTTTT. It translates to CASRKSTRTSGNTGELFF. The chain is built from TRBV2 and TRBJ2-2; 10 nucleotides align to TRBD2. V shed 6 bases and J 2 bases; nucleotides not matched to a gene: 12. The length of the CDR3 is 18 residues. CDR1 SNHLY and CDR2 FYNNEI come from the germline V gene.

The chain has TRBV19 and TRBJ1-5; 7 bases line up with TRBD1. CDR1 and CDR2 (germline): LNHDA, SQIVND (reference sequence). With 6 bases clipped from V and 9 bases from J, the junction kept 11 bases outside the gene matches. CDR3 length: 14 residues. The CDR3: CASSGTATSRPQHF. The CDR3, as DNA: TGTGCCAGTAGCGGGACAGCGACCTCCCGGCCCCAGCATTTT.

The CDR3 DNA reads TGTGCCAGTGCCGGGGGTTACACAGATACGCAGTATTTT. Residues: CASAGGYTDTQYF. V is TRBV25-1 and J is TRBJ2-3; D possibly corresponds to TRBD2 (6 bases). CDR1 is MGHDK, CDR2 SYGVNS, per germline. Trimming cost V 9 bases and J 2 bases, with 12 bases left between them. The CDR3 extends over 13 amino acids.

This clone was seen a handful of times. The chain carries TRBV6-6 and TRBJ2-7; no firm D call. Germline values: CDR1 MNHNY, CDR2 SVGAGI (reference sequence). V was clipped by 2 bases and J by 5 bases, with 10 bases between them. This CDR3 is built from 13 residues. The CDR3 coding sequence is TGTGCCAGCAGTTACGGTAGTTCCGACGAGCAGTACTTC. Encoded protein: CASSYGSSDEQYF.

The rearrangement links TRBV28 to TRBJ2-7, with TRBD1 identical over 7 bases. There are 15 residues in the CDR3. CDR1 is MDHEN, CDR2 SYDVKM, per germline. Trimming removed 5 bases from V and 2 bases from J; junction bases left unmatched: 9. This chain's CDR3 is CASSPPFGTAYEQYF. The CDR3 region has the DNA TGTGCCAGCAGTCCTCCATTCGGGACAGCCTACGAGCAGTACTTC.

This clone was counted between two and nine times. The gene calls are TRBV6-6 and TRBJ2-7, with D possibly TRBD1 on 6 matching bases. Looked up from germline, CDR1 is MNHNY and CDR2 is SVGAGI (reference sequence). The V end was cut by 8 bases, the J end by 6 bases, with 11 bases between. The CDR3 covers 11 residues. The DNA of the CDR3 is TGTGCCAGCGCAGGGGCGGGCGAGCAGTACTTC. Amino acids: CASAGAGEQYF.